This T cell receptor (beta chain) was recovered during a study of blood T cell repertoires in COVID-19. Study background: Sample material is recorded as cDNA or gDNA derived from T cells, B-cell-depleted T cells, or PBMCs.

This table comes from immunoSEQ multiplex PCR, and its TCRdb copy is limited to in-frame clones, with some not included. The table shows 52,000 or so clones, with around nine tenths occurring only once. The CDR3 extends over 15 amino acids. Germline assignment: CDR1 MNHEY and CDR2 SVGEGT. Trimming took 2 bases from V and 3 from J, leaving 13 bases between them. V usage is TRBV6-2 or TRBV6-3 and J usage is TRBJ1-2; D call uncertain. This sequence was found in an elderly woman with acute or convalescent COVID-19. Sequencing was done on a sample of peripheral blood. The CDR3 bases are TGTGCCAGCAGTTACCCCAACAGAGAAGACTATGGCTACACCTTC. It translates to CASSYPNREDYGYTF.